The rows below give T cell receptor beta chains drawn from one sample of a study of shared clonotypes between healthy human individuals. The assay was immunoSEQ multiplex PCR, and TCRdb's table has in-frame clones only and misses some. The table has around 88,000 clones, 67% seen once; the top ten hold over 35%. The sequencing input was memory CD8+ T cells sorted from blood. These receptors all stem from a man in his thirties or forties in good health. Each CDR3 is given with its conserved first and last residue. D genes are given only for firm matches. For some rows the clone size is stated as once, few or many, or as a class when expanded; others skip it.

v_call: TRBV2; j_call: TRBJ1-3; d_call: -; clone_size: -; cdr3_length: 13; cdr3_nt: TGTGCCAGCAGCAAAGACTCTGGAAACACCATATATTTT; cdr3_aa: CASSKDSGNTIYF
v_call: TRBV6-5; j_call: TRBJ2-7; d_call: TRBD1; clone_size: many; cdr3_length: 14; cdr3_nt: TGTGCCAGCAGTTACGGGACAGGGGGCTACGAGCAGTACTTC; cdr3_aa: CASSYGTGGYEQYF
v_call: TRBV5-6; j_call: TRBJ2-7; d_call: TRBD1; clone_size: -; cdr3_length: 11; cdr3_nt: TGTGCCAGCAGCTGGACAGGCGAGCAGTACTTC; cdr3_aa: CASSWTGEQYF
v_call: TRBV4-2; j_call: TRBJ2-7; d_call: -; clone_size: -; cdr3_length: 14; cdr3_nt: TGTGCCAGCAGCTTGTCCCTACTCCCGGGCGAGCAGTACTTC; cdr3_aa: CASSLSLLPGEQYF
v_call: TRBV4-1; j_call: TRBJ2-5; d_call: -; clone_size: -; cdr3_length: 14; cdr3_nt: TGCGCCAGCAGCCAAGAGGCCTCGGGAGAGACCCAGTACTTC; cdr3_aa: CASSQEASGETQYF
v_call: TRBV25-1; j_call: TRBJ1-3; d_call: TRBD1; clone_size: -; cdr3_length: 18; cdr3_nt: TGTGCCAGCAGTGAATGGGGACAGGGGTCAAAATCTGGAAACACCATATATTTT; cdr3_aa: CASSEWGQGSKSGNTIYF
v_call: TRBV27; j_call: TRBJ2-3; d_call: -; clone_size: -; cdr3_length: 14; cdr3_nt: TGTGCCAGCACCATGACTAGTGGCACAGATACGCAGTATTTT; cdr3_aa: CASTMTSGTDTQYF
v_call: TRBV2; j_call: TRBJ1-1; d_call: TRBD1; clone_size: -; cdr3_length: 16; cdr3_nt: TGTGCCAGCGGACAGGGGGCTAATTACGGGCACACTGAAGCTTTCTTT; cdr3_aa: CASGQGANYGHTEAFF
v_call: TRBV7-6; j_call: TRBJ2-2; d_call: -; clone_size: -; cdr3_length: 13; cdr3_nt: TGTGCCAGCAGCCCCCGCTGGCCCGGGGAGCTGTTTTTT; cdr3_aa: CASSPRWPGELFF
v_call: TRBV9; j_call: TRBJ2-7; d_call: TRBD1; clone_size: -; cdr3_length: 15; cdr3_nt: TGTGCCAGCAGCGTAGATGGGACAGGGATCCACGAGCAGTACTTC; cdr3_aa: CASSVDGTGIHEQYF
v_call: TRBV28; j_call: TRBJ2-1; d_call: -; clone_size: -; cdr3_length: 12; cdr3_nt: TGTGCCAGCAGCAGGGTTCTGAATGAGCAGTTCTTC; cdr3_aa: CASSRVLNEQFF
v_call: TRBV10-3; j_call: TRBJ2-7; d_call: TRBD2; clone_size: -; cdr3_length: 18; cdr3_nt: TGTGCCATCAGTGAGTCGGCGGGAGGACCCCTCGGTCCCTACGAGCAGTACTTC; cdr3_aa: CAISESAGGPLGPYEQYF
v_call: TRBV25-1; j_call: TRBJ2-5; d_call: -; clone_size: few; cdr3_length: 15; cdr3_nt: TGTGCCAGCAGTAGAGGTGGGGGCAAGGAAGAGACCCAGTACTTC; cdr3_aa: CASSRGGGKEETQYF
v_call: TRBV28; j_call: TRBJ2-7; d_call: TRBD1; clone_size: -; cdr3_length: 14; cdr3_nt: TGTGCCAGCAGTCAGGGGACAGGGGTAGGAGAGCAGTACTTC; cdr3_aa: CASSQGTGVGEQYF
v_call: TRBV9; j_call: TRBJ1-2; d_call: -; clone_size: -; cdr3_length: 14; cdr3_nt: TGTGCCAGCAGCGTAGGTGGGGGCGATCGTTCCTACACCTTC; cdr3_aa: CASSVGGGDRSYTF
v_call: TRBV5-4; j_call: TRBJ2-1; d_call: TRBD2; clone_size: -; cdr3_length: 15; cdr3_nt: TGTGCCAGCAGCCGAGGGACTAGCGGGAGCTATGAGCAGTTCTTC; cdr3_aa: CASSRGTSGSYEQFF
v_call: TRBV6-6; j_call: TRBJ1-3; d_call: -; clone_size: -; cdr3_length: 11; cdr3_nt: TGTGCCAGCGTTACTGGAAACACCATATATTTT; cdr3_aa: CASVTGNTIYF
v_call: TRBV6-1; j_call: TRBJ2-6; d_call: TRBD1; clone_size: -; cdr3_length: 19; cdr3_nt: TGTGCCAGCAGTGCCCGGGACAGGGGAATATTGACTGGGGCCAACGTCCTGACTTTC; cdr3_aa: CASSARDRGILTGANVLTF
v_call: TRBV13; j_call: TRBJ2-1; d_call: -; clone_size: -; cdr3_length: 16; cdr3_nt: TGTGCCAGCAGCAGTCAAGGGGATATCTCCTACAATGAGCAGTTCTTC; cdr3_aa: CASSSQGDISYNEQFF
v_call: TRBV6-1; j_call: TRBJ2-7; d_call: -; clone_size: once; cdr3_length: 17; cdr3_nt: TGTGCCAGCAGTGAAGCGGGAGTGGGACGGAGCTCCTACGAGCAGTACTTC; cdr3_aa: CASSEAGVGRSSYEQYF
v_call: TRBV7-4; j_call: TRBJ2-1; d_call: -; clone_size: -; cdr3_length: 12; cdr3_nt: TGTGCCAGCAGCTTAGAGGGCACTTTGCAGTTCTTC; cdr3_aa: CASSLEGTLQFF
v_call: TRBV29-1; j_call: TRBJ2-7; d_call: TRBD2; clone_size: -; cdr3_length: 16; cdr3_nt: TGCAGCGCCTCACGTGGGCTAGCGGGGTCGATCTACGAGCAGTACTTC; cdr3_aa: CSASRGLAGSIYEQYF
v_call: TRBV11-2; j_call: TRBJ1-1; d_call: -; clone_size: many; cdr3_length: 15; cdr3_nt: TGTGCCAGCAGCTTAGATTTACAGGGAAACACTGAAGCTTTCTTT; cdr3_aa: CASSLDLQGNTEAFF